This T cell receptor (beta chain) was captured in a study of radiotherapy plus CTLA-4 blockade in lung cancer. The CDR3 loop spans 15 amino acids. CDR1 is SGDLS, CDR2 YYNGEE, per germline. V was shortened by 0 bases and J by 7 bases, with 11 bases between the two germline ends. Using immunoSEQ multiplex PCR, the repertoire was profiled, and TCRdb retains in-frame clones only, with some absent. The sample holds roughly 120,000 clones; roughly 74% are singletons and the top ten take roughly 5%. Sample: peripheral blood, taken from a patient treated with radiotherapy plus ipilimumab. This TCR derives from a human donor with non-small cell lung cancer who had a partial response to radiotherapy plus ipilimumab. The chain combines TRBV9 with TRBJ1-6, with D maybe TRBD1 (6 bases). Here the CDR3 reads CASSVDTGHNSPLHF. In DNA, the CDR3 is TGTGCCAGCAGCGTAGATACAGGGCACAATTCACCCCTCCACTTT. Filled out from reference TRBV9 and TRBJ1-6, the complete variable domain reads DSGVTQTPKHLITATGQRVTLRCSPRSGDLSVYWYQQSLDQGLQFLIQYYNGEERAKGNILERFSAQQFPDLHSELNLSSLELGDSALYFCASSVDTGHNSPLHFGNGTRLTVT.